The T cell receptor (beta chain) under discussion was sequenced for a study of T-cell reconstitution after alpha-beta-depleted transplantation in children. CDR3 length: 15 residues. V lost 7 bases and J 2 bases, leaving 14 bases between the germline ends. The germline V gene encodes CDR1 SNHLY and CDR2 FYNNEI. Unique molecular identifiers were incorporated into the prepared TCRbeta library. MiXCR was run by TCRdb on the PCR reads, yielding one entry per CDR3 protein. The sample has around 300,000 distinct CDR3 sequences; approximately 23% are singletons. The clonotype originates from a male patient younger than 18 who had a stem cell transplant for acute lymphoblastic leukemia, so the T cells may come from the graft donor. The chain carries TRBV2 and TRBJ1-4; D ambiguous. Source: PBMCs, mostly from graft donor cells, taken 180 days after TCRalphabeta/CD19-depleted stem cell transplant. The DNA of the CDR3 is TGTGCCAGCAAAGGTGAAAGGTTCACTAATGAAAAACTGTTTTTT. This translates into CASKGERFTNEKLFF. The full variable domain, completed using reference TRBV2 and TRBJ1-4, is EPEVTQTPSHQVTQMGQEVILRCVPISNHLYFYWYRQILGQKVEFLVSFYNNEISEKSEIFDDQFSVERPDGSNFTLKIRSTKLEDSAMYFCASKGERFTNEKLFFGSGTQLSVL.